This T cell receptor beta chain comes out of a study of shared clonotypes between healthy human individuals. Study-wide points: In having few donors, the study represented limited genetic and exposure-history diversity.

With regard to this clone: No antigen is known for it.

There are 15 residues in the CDR3. Germline assignment: CDR1 SGHDN and CDR2 FVKESK. Trimming took 3 bases from V and 3 from J; bases not matched to a gene: 3. Deep level was the assay's run setting. The unsorted PBMC replicate PCRs were performed with approximately 0.3 ug DNA, around 29,000 T cell genomes. Profiling relied on immunoSEQ multiplex PCR, and the TCRdb table lists in-frame clones only, not all of them. The repertoire holds fewer than 650,000 clones, about 79% seen once, with 10% to 15% in the top ten. The rearrangement links TRBV14 to TRBJ2-2, with 8 bases aligning to TRBD2. Sequenced sample: PBMCs. The TCR comes from a woman between 40 and 55 years old in good health. Some clones in this sample may be carry-over from other donors' samples. This CDR3 reads CASSHGGRYTGELFF. CDR3 DNA sequence: TGTGCCAGCAGCCACGGCGGGAGGTACACCGGGGAGCTGTTTTTT.